This T cell receptor beta chain was retrieved from a study of T cells expressing NK-cell markers. The overall study: In the group of eight sequenced donors, seven were HCMV-seropositive and one was seronegative. Study-wide results and caveats: Leadership of the CD3+CD56-NKG2C+ fraction also belonged to these clonotypes in several donors. Six or seven donors carried dominant NKG2C+ clonotypes that made up roughly 1.0-7.5% of their CD8+ T cells. Uncertainty persisted over the HCMV specificity of expanded NKG2C+ T cell clones.

Note on this clonotype: Antigen: not known.

TCRdb processed the 5' RACE reads again and assigns one entry to each CDR3 protein, with no DNA. This sample's table has just under 150,000 distinct CDR3 sequences. Germline V CDR1 and CDR2: MDHEN, SYDVKM. The CDR3 covers 12 residues. The gene calls are TRBV28 and TRBJ1-2. Sequencing was performed on blood T cells: a sorted CD56 or NKG2C T cell subset, CD4+ or CD8+ T cells, or bulk PBMC T cells (not recorded which). The TCR sequence derives from a man aged 18-30 years in good health. CDR3 loop: CASSLRTYGYTF.